The clone carrying this TCR beta chain has just one count. The data were produced by immunoSEQ multiplex PCR, yet TCRdb's version contains in-frame clones alone and is incomplete. The sample consists of 9,500 to 15,000 clones, roughly four fifths of them appearing once. This record comes from a study of somatic mutations in cytotoxic T cells in rheumatoid arthritis. Germline CDR1 is MNHEY and CDR2 is SMNVEV (reference sequence). Trimming cost V 5 bases and J 7 bases, with 24 bases left between them. The CDR3 is made up of 18 amino acids. The origin of this receptor is a woman between 55 and 75 years old in good health. The specimen was CD8+ T cells sorted from blood. The chain has TRBV27 and TRBJ1-6; weak D call: TRBD1 (6 bases). The CDR3 DNA follows: TGTGCCAGCAGTCCTTCCCCCCCTATGGGGGCTCTGAATTCACCCCTCCACTTT. Protein: CASSPSPPMGALNSPLHF.